The 13 T cell receptor beta chains given below trace back to one sample, sequenced in a study of T cell changes during pregnancy in multiple sclerosis (dated by TCRdb to between 2018 and 2020). Library generation was performed with the immunoSEQ multiplex PCR assay. TCRdb stores this immuneACCESS table with in-frame sequences only. Part of the clones is absent; in the studies checked, under half of the shortfall reflects unresolved V genes, and no reason is known for the rest. This sample is represented by roughly 43,000 clones; 80% to 90% of them were singletons. The ten biggest clones cover approximately 1.1% of the sample. The material sequenced was CD4+ T cells from peripheral blood mononuclear cells, taken after pregnancy. The receptors derive from a female donor with multiple sclerosis, enrolled in a pregnancy study.

This chain links TRBV6-5 with TRBJ2-5; 8 nucleotides match TRBD1. V shed 5 bases and J 6 bases; nucleotides not matched to a gene: 5. CDR3 length: 13 amino acids. CDR1 and CDR2 from the germline V gene are MNHEY and SVGAGI. CDR3 nucleotide sequence: TGTGCCAGCAGTAGGACAGGGCAAAAGACCCAGTACTTC. This translates into CASSRTGQKTQYF.

V usage is TRBV7-2 and J usage is TRBJ2-2; 8 bases fit TRBD1. With 1 base clipped from V and 6 bases from J, the junction kept 4 bases outside the gene matches. CDR1 is SGHTA and CDR2 is FQGNSA in the germline V gene. The CDR3 spans 15 residues. In nucleotides, the CDR3 is TGTGCCAGCAGCTTAGGGACAGGGCTTCCCGGGGAGCTGTTTTTT. Amino acids: CASSLGTGLPGELFF.

The gene calls are TRBV5-1 and TRBJ2-7; 10 bases align to TRBD1. CDR1 and CDR2 from the germline V gene are SGHRS and YFSETQ. CDR3 size: 14 residues. V shed 7 bases, J shed 5 bases, and the junction held 9 bases outside the gene matches. The CDR3 loop reads CASEAGTGADEQYF. The CDR3 DNA follows: TGCGCCAGCGAGGCCGGGACAGGGGCGGACGAGCAGTACTTC.

J is TRBJ2-2 and V is TRBV7-7; 7 nucleotides align to TRBD2. The CDR3 consists of 14 residues. Germline trimming cut 3 bases from V and 5 bases from J; bases unmatched to any gene: 3. Germline loops: CDR1 SSHAT, CDR2 FNYEAQ (reference sequence). The CDR3: CASSLELATGELFF. As DNA, the CDR3 is TGTGCCAGCAGCTTGGAACTAGCGACCGGGGAGCTGTTTTTT.

The chain has TRBV5-1 and TRBJ2-7, with 8 nucleotides matching TRBD1. The CDR3 has 18 residues. CDR1 and CDR2 (germline): SGHRS, YFSETQ. V was clipped by 0 bases and J by 0 bases; unmatched bases: 11. CDR3 residues: CASSLGTGRVVSSYEQYF. For the CDR3, the DNA is TGCGCCAGCAGCTTGGGGACAGGGAGAGTTGTTAGCTCCTACGAGCAGTACTTC.

The V call is TRBV28, the J call TRBJ2-5; 15 bases line up with TRBD2. V was pared by 2 bases and J by 2 bases, with 0 bases of the junction left unmatched. There are 16 residues in the CDR3. Germline CDR1 MDHEN, CDR2 SYDVKM. The CDR3 sequence is CASSLGLAGGQETQYF. In DNA form, the CDR3 reads TGTGCCAGCAGTTTAGGACTAGCGGGAGGGCAAGAGACCCAGTACTTC. The entire variable domain, with the rest obtained from reference TRBV28 and TRBJ2-5, is as follows: DVKVTQSSRYLVKRTGEKVFLECVQDMDHENMFWYRQDPGLGLRLIYFSYDVKMKEKGDIPEGYSVSREKKERFSLILESASTNQTSMYLCASSLGLAGGQETQYFGPGTRLLVL.

The rearrangement links TRBV19 to TRBJ2-2; D might be TRBD1 (6 bases). The V gene's germline CDR1 is LNHDA and CDR2 SQIVND (reference sequence). This CDR3 is built from 15 residues. V was clipped by 6 bases and J by 1 base, with 12 bases between them. CDR3 amino acids: CASRPDRRNTGELFF. The CDR3 DNA is TGTGCCAGTAGGCCCGACAGGCGGAACACCGGGGAGCTGTTTTTT.

The sample holds a few counts of this clone. The chain is built from TRBV6-5 and TRBJ2-6; perhaps TRBD1 as D (5 bases). The CDR3 is 15 residues long. The V gene lost 5 bases and the J gene lost 0 bases, with 8 bases spanning the gap. Germline V gene lookup returns CDR1 MNHEY and CDR2 SVGAGI. The CDR3 region is CASSRRGSGANVLTF. The CDR3 DNA reads as TGTGCCAGCAGTCGTAGGGGCTCTGGGGCCAACGTCCTGACTTTC.

DNA of the CDR3: TGTGCCAGCAGTGAAGGAGTAGCATGGGAGCAGTTCTTC. It yields the protein CASSEGVAWEQFF. The rearrangement links TRBV2 to TRBJ2-1, with D unclear. Per the germline V gene, CDR1 is SNHLY and CDR2 is FYNNEI. The CDR3 has 13 amino acids. The V gene lost 1 base and the J gene lost 10 bases, with 11 bases spanning the gap.

The gene calls are TRBV7-9 and TRBJ2-1; TRBD1 agrees at 9 bases. CDR1 is SEHNR and CDR2 is FQNEAQ in the germline V gene (reference sequence). The CDR3 sequence is 15 residues long. V was clipped by 7 bases and J by 4 bases; unmatched bases: 8. The CDR3 nucleotides are TGTGCCAGCAACCCCGGGACAGGGACATACAATGAGCAGTTCTTC. This sequence encodes CASNPGTGTYNEQFF.

The V and J genes are TRBV28 and TRBJ1-2, with unresolved D. The CDR3 is 13 residues long. The germline V gene has CDR1 MDHEN and CDR2 SYDVKM. Trimming pared 3 bases from V and 8 bases from J, leaving 13 bases between. The CDR3 reads CASSFEVYQGYTF. CDR3 nucleotides: TGTGCCAGCAGTTTCGAGGTTTATCAGGGCTACACCTTC.

The DNA for the CDR3 is TGTGCCAGCAGGCGGGACCGAAATTACGAGCAGTACTTC. Protein: CASRRDRNYEQYF. The chain uses TRBV28 and TRBJ2-7; tentatively, D is TRBD2 (6 bases). The V end lost 6 bases, the J end lost 4 bases, and 13 bases lay between the germline ends. CDR1 and CDR2 from the germline V gene are MDHEN and SYDVKM. This CDR3 has 13 residues.

V is TRBV4-1 and J is TRBJ1-3; 8 bases fit TRBD1. Germline V CDR1 and CDR2: MGHRA, YSYEKL. J lost 6 bases, V lost 3 bases, and 4 bases had no gene match. The CDR3 covers 14 residues. The CDR3 bases are TGCGCCAGCAGCCATGGACAGGGTCAAAACACCATATATTTT. The encoded protein is CASSHGQGQNTIYF.